This TCR beta chain originates from a study of blood T cell repertoires in COVID-19. Across the whole study: Sites in the United States, Italy and Spain provided acute and convalescent COVID-19 samples.

Original handling: Using reference gene primer amplification, nucleated cell counts were estimated. Produced via immunoSEQ multiplex PCR; TCRdb's table is partial and in-frame only. V and J calls and clone size follow that table, whereas D and trimming were derived from the DNA. The sample includes 400,000 or so clones, around 90% of them seen just once. The germline CDR1 and CDR2 sequences are SGHNT and YYREEE (reference sequence). The V segment lost 5 bases and the J segment 6 bases; nucleotides outside the gene matches: 4. This CDR3 is built from 13 residues. V is TRBV5-4 and J is TRBJ2-1; 8 nucleotides match TRBD2. The sequencing sample was made of peripheral blood. The origin of this receptor is a human donor in a cohort sampled during active COVID-19. The CDR3 spells CASSPSGGNEQFF. The CDR3 DNA reads as TGTGCCAGCAGTCCGAGCGGGGGCAATGAGCAGTTCTTC.